The rows below give T cell receptor beta chains drawn from one sample of a study of T cells after posttransplantation cyclophosphamide. TCRdb's copy holds only in-frame clones and misses some; the assay was immunoSEQ multiplex PCR. In total the sample includes some 23,000 clones, none of them seen once. The sample consisted of PBMCs, taken after allogeneic stem cell transplant with posttransplant cyclophosphamide. These receptors all come from a young adult male patient who received an allogeneic stem cell transplant from a related donor, was CMV-positive, and had no GVHD. Some T cells may arise from the graft donor. Each CDR3 is given with its conserved first and last residue. The D gene is left open where the match is weak. Expanded clones are given a class, and other clones once, few, many or no size at all.

clone size: many; V gene: TRBV4-3; D gene: -; J gene: TRBJ1-4; CDR3 protein: CASSQEGGRGEKLFF; CDR3 DNA: TGCGCCAGCAGCCAAGAAGGGGGGAGGGGTGAAAAACTGTTTTTT
clone size: many; V gene: TRBV5-4; D gene: TRBD2; J gene: TRBJ2-7; CDR3 protein: CASSTSPSGIIREQYF; CDR3 DNA: TGTGCCAGCAGCACAAGCCCTAGCGGGATTATCCGCGAGCAGTACTTC
clone size: many; V gene: TRBV6-5; D gene: -; J gene: TRBJ2-1; CDR3 protein: CASSYSEVYNEQFF; CDR3 DNA: TGTGCCAGCAGTTACTCCGAGGTTTACAATGAGCAGTTCTTC
clone size: many; V gene: TRBV7-2; D gene: -; J gene: TRBJ2-3; CDR3 protein: CASSLVSISRTDTQYF; CDR3 DNA: TGTGCCAGCAGCTTAGTATCTATATCCCGCACAGATACGCAGTATTTT
clone size: many; V gene: TRBV27; D gene: -; J gene: TRBJ2-2; CDR3 protein: CASSLLSTGELFF; CDR3 DNA: TGTGCCAGCAGTTTACTTTCCACCGGGGAGCTGTTTTTT
clone size: few; V gene: TRBV11-2; D gene: -; J gene: TRBJ2-7; CDR3 protein: CASSLAVTAYEQYF; CDR3 DNA: TGTGCCAGCAGCTTAGCAGTCACAGCCTACGAGCAGTACTTC
clone size: few; V gene: TRBV7-7; D gene: TRBD2; J gene: TRBJ2-1; CDR3 protein: CASSSGSGGDEQFF; CDR3 DNA: TGTGCCAGCAGCTCGGGTAGCGGGGGTGATGAGCAGTTCTTC
clone size: many; V gene: TRBV7-8; D gene: -; J gene: TRBJ1-5; CDR3 protein: CASSLALGGQPQHF; CDR3 DNA: TGTGCCAGCAGCTTAGCGTTGGGGGGGCAGCCCCAGCATTTT
clone size: many; V gene: TRBV28; D gene: TRBD1; J gene: TRBJ1-4; CDR3 protein: CASSSQSTGFWEKLFF; CDR3 DNA: TGTGCCAGCAGTTCCCAATCGACAGGGTTCTGGGAAAAACTGTTTTTT
clone size: many; V gene: TRBV27; D gene: -; J gene: TRBJ1-1; CDR3 protein: CPGRGTEAFF; CDR3 DNA: TGTCCGGGGAGGGGCACTGAAGCTTTCTTT
clone size: many; V gene: TRBV18; D gene: -; J gene: TRBJ2-6; CDR3 protein: CASHNSSGANVLTF; CDR3 DNA: TGTGCTAGCCACAATTCCTCTGGGGCCAACGTCCTGACTTTC
clone size: many; V gene: TRBV19; D gene: TRBD1; J gene: TRBJ2-5; CDR3 protein: CASTDRGRATQYF; CDR3 DNA: TGTGCCAGTACCGACAGGGGCCGTGCGACCCAGTACTTC
clone size: many; V gene: TRBV5-1; D gene: -; J gene: TRBJ2-5; CDR3 protein: CASSPLNVLQETQYF; CDR3 DNA: TGCGCCAGCAGCCCACTAAACGTCCTCCAAGAGACCCAGTACTTC
clone size: many; V gene: TRBV27; D gene: TRBD1; J gene: TRBJ2-3; CDR3 protein: CASNPGQLGDTQYF; CDR3 DNA: TGTGCCAGCAATCCGGGACAGCTGGGAGATACGCAGTATTTT
clone size: many; V gene: TRBV6-1; D gene: -; J gene: TRBJ2-6; CDR3 protein: CASSEWLMGASGANVLTF; CDR3 DNA: TGTGCCAGCAGTGAATGGTTAATGGGGGCCTCTGGGGCCAACGTCCTGACTTTC
clone size: many; V gene: TRBV4-2; D gene: TRBD2; J gene: TRBJ2-7; CDR3 protein: CASSQGSGRGFYEQYF; CDR3 DNA: TGTGCCAGCAGCCAAGGTAGCGGGAGAGGCTTCTACGAGCAGTACTTC
clone size: many; V gene: TRBV5-1; D gene: TRBD1; J gene: TRBJ1-1; CDR3 protein: CASSPEGQGYTEAFF; CDR3 DNA: TGCGCCAGCAGCCCGGAAGGACAGGGTTACACTGAAGCTTTCTTT
clone size: many; V gene: TRBV2; D gene: TRBD1; J gene: TRBJ2-7; CDR3 protein: CASSEALQGADYEQYF; CDR3 DNA: TGTGCCAGCAGTGAAGCGCTTCAGGGGGCGGACTACGAGCAGTACTTC
clone size: many; V gene: TRBV19; D gene: -; J gene: TRBJ1-1; CDR3 protein: CASSISRRGTEAFF; CDR3 DNA: TGTGCCAGTAGTATCTCGCGGAGGGGCACTGAAGCTTTCTTT
clone size: -; V gene: TRBV20-1; D gene: -; J gene: TRBJ2-7; CDR3 protein: CSASLIYERYF; CDR3 DNA: TGCAGTGCTAGTTTGATTTACGAGCGGTACTTC
clone size: many; V gene: TRBV28; D gene: -; J gene: TRBJ1-1; CDR3 protein: CASGQRAPSEAFF; CDR3 DNA: TGTGCCAGCGGACAGAGGGCGCCCTCTGAAGCTTTCTTT
clone size: many; V gene: TRBV28; D gene: TRBD1; J gene: TRBJ1-2; CDR3 protein: CASSSQGEGYTF; CDR3 DNA: TGTGCCAGCAGTTCTCAGGGGGAAGGCTACACCTTC
clone size: many; V gene: TRBV5-4; D gene: TRBD1; J gene: TRBJ2-7; CDR3 protein: CASSSPGQGGYEQYF; CDR3 DNA: TGTGCCAGCAGCAGCCCGGGACAGGGGGGTTACGAGCAGTACTTC
clone size: many; V gene: TRBV6-1; D gene: TRBD1; J gene: TRBJ1-6; CDR3 protein: CASGTLGQGNSPLHF; CDR3 DNA: TGTGCCAGCGGCACTCTTGGACAGGGAAATTCACCCCTCCACTTT
clone size: -; V gene: TRBV6-5; D gene: TRBD1; J gene: TRBJ1-6; CDR3 protein: CASSYTGGNSPLHF; CDR3 DNA: TGTGCCAGCAGTTACACAGGGGGGAATTCACCCCTCCACTTT
clone size: many; V gene: TRBV7-9; D gene: -; J gene: TRBJ1-2; CDR3 protein: CASSYRGTDGYTF; CDR3 DNA: TGTGCCAGCAGCTACCGAGGAACGGATGGCTACACCTTC
clone size: many; V gene: TRBV11-3; D gene: TRBD2; J gene: TRBJ2-2; CDR3 protein: CASSSSRLAGVSTGELFF; CDR3 DNA: TGTGCCAGCAGCTCTAGTAGGCTAGCGGGAGTGTCCACCGGGGAGCTGTTTTTT
clone size: many; V gene: TRBV6-5; D gene: TRBD1; J gene: TRBJ1-2; CDR3 protein: CASRATGRGYTF; CDR3 DNA: TGTGCCAGCAGGGCGACAGGGCGAGGCTACACCTTC
clone size: many; V gene: TRBV4-2; D gene: TRBD1; J gene: TRBJ2-4; CDR3 protein: CASSQGTGGNIQYF; CDR3 DNA: TGTGCCAGCAGCCAAGGAACAGGGGGGAACATTCAGTACTTC
clone size: many; V gene: TRBV7-2; D gene: -; J gene: TRBJ1-5; CDR3 protein: CASSLGSRGHSNQPQHF; CDR3 DNA: TGTGCCAGCAGCTTAGGCTCCAGGGGACACAGCAATCAGCCCCAGCATTTT
clone size: many; V gene: TRBV4-2; D gene: TRBD1; J gene: TRBJ1-6; CDR3 protein: CASSQGSGTANSPLHF; CDR3 DNA: TGTGCCAGCAGCCAAGGGTCCGGGACAGCTAATTCACCCCTCCACTTT
clone size: many; V gene: TRBV18; D gene: -; J gene: TRBJ1-1; CDR3 protein: CASSRAGTEAFF; CDR3 DNA: TGTGCCAGCTCTCGTGCGGGGACTGAAGCTTTCTTT
clone size: many; V gene: TRBV6-1; D gene: TRBD1; J gene: TRBJ1-1; CDR3 protein: CASSDLGQGYTEAFF; CDR3 DNA: TGTGCCAGCAGTGATTTGGGACAGGGCTACACTGAAGCTTTCTTT
clone size: many; V gene: TRBV7-6; D gene: -; J gene: TRBJ2-3; CDR3 protein: CASSSGQTDTQYF; CDR3 DNA: TGTGCCAGCAGCTCCGGACAGACAGATACGCAGTATTTT
clone size: medium-sized; V gene: TRBV19; D gene: -; J gene: TRBJ1-1; CDR3 protein: CASSFPDTLNTEAFF; CDR3 DNA: TGTGCCAGTAGTTTTCCAGACACTTTGAACACTGAAGCTTTCTTT
clone size: many; V gene: TRBV5-1; D gene: TRBD2; J gene: TRBJ2-3; CDR3 protein: CASSSLAGGVGTDTQYF; CDR3 DNA: TGCGCCAGCAGCTCCTTAGCGGGGGGTGTCGGCACAGATACGCAGTATTTT
clone size: many; V gene: TRBV7-3; D gene: -; J gene: TRBJ2-5; CDR3 protein: CASSPTPRETQYF; CDR3 DNA: TGTGCCAGCAGCCCAACCCCCAGGGAGACCCAGTACTTC
clone size: many; V gene: TRBV7-2; D gene: TRBD1; J gene: TRBJ1-2; CDR3 protein: CASSRDRVPNYGYTF; CDR3 DNA: TGTGCCAGCAGCCGGGACAGGGTGCCTAACTATGGCTACACCTTC
clone size: many; V gene: TRBV19; D gene: -; J gene: TRBJ2-3; CDR3 protein: CASKGASGTDTQYF; CDR3 DNA: TGTGCCAGTAAAGGAGCTAGCGGCACAGATACGCAGTATTTT
clone size: many; V gene: TRBV19; D gene: -; J gene: TRBJ2-7; CDR3 protein: CASSIAGRRTYEQYF; CDR3 DNA: TGTGCCAGTAGTATAGCAGGGAGGAGGACCTACGAGCAGTACTTC
clone size: many; V gene: TRBV4-1; D gene: -; J gene: TRBJ2-3; CDR3 protein: CASSQGLRQGGTDTQYF; CDR3 DNA: TGCGCCAGCAGCCAAGGCCTGCGACAGGGAGGAACAGATACGCAGTATTTT
clone size: many; V gene: TRBV9; D gene: TRBD2; J gene: TRBJ2-3; CDR3 protein: CASSVVGGNTDTQYF; CDR3 DNA: TGTGCCAGCAGCGTAGTCGGGGGGAACACAGATACGCAGTATTTT
clone size: many; V gene: TRBV19; D gene: TRBD1; J gene: TRBJ2-5; CDR3 protein: CASSTHRQGSETQYF; CDR3 DNA: TGTGCCAGTAGTACGCATCGACAGGGTTCGGAGACCCAGTACTTC
clone size: many; V gene: TRBV27; D gene: -; J gene: TRBJ2-2; CDR3 protein: CASSSNTGELFF; CDR3 DNA: TGTGCCAGCAGCTCTAACACCGGGGAGCTGTTTTTT
clone size: many; V gene: TRBV29-1; D gene: TRBD1; J gene: TRBJ1-1; CDR3 protein: CSVEGGDRGAEAFF; CDR3 DNA: TGCAGCGTTGAAGGGGGGGACAGGGGCGCTGAAGCTTTCTTT
clone size: many; V gene: TRBV2; D gene: -; J gene: TRBJ1-2; CDR3 protein: CASSLTGIASGYTF; CDR3 DNA: TGTGCCAGCAGTTTGACAGGAATTGCCTCTGGCTACACCTTC
clone size: many; V gene: TRBV27; D gene: -; J gene: TRBJ2-7; CDR3 protein: CASSLSGRGSEQYF; CDR3 DNA: TGTGCCAGCAGTTTATCGGGCAGGGGTAGCGAGCAGTACTTC
clone size: -; V gene: TRBV7-9; D gene: -; J gene: TRBJ2-7; CDR3 protein: CASSLPSGGGGSEQYF; CDR3 DNA: TGTGCCAGCAGCTTACCTTCGGGGGGCGGCGGGTCCGAGCAGTACTTC
clone size: many; V gene: TRBV28; D gene: -; J gene: TRBJ1-4; CDR3 protein: CASRPQGSPNEKLFF; CDR3 DNA: TGTGCCAGCAGGCCACAGGGAAGTCCTAATGAAAAACTGTTTTTT
clone size: many; V gene: TRBV18; D gene: TRBD2; J gene: TRBJ2-5; CDR3 protein: CASSLQVAGAQETQYF; CDR3 DNA: TGTGCCAGCTCACTCCAAGTAGCGGGGGCCCAAGAGACCCAGTACTTC
clone size: many; V gene: TRBV5-1; D gene: TRBD1; J gene: TRBJ2-2; CDR3 protein: CASSPRGQGVPGELFF; CDR3 DNA: TGCGCCAGCAGCCCCCGGGGACAGGGGGTCCCCGGGGAGCTGTTTTTT
clone size: many; V gene: TRBV7-3; D gene: -; J gene: TRBJ2-6; CDR3 protein: CASSSAGVGANVLTF; CDR3 DNA: TGTGCCAGCAGCTCCGCGGGTGTGGGGGCCAACGTCCTGACTTTC
clone size: many; V gene: TRBV28; D gene: -; J gene: TRBJ1-4; CDR3 protein: CASTLEGTHPTNEKLFF; CDR3 DNA: TGTGCCAGCACCTTAGAGGGGACACATCCAACTAATGAAAAACTGTTTTTT
clone size: many; V gene: TRBV5-8; D gene: TRBD2; J gene: TRBJ2-3; CDR3 protein: CASSLAGRATDTQYF; CDR3 DNA: TGTGCCAGCAGCTTGGCTGGGAGGGCCACAGATACGCAGTATTTT
clone size: many; V gene: TRBV5-4; D gene: TRBD1; J gene: TRBJ2-5; CDR3 protein: CASSFGPLTGGLETQYF; CDR3 DNA: TGTGCCAGCAGCTTCGGCCCTCTGACAGGGGGCTTAGAGACCCAGTACTTC